A single sample gave rise to the 26 T cell receptor beta chains below, sequenced in a study of monozygotic twins with inflammatory bowel disease. With the 5' RACE reads reprocessed, TCRdb shows one record per CDR3 protein and no DNA. This table holds 300,000 to 400,000 distinct CDR3 sequences. Specimen: blood. These receptors were taken from a human donor with ulcerative colitis or Crohn's disease, or a healthy co-twin of an affected twin (not recorded which).

The chain links TRBV29-1 to TRBJ2-7; the D gene TCRdb calls, TRBD1, cannot be checked with no DNA. There are 15 residues in the CDR3. Per the germline V gene, CDR1 is SQVTM and CDR2 is ANQGSEA. The CDR3 loop is CSVEERQGGSYEQYF.

The rearrangement joins TRBV19 to TRBJ1-1; with no DNA, the TCRdb D assignment of TRBD1 cannot be verified. Germline CDR1 and CDR2: LNHDA and SQIVND (reference sequence). The CDR3 is 14 amino acids. CDR3 sequence reads: CASTSSWRDTEAFF.

CDR3 region: CASSYSDEQFF. This chain uses TRBV7-9 with TRBJ2-1. Germline V gene data show CDR1 as SEHNR and CDR2 as FQNEAQ (reference sequence). The CDR3 totals 11 residues.

The V gene is TRBV7-9, the J gene TRBJ1-1. The CDR3 has 15 amino acids. From germline, CDR1 is SEHNR and CDR2 FQNEAQ (reference sequence). This CDR3 is CASSLSPELNTEAFF.

J is TRBJ2-1 and V is TRBV11-2; TCRdb gives TRBD2 as the D gene, but with no DNA this cannot be confirmed. CDR1 and CDR2 from the germline V gene are SGHAT and FQNNGV. The CDR3 totals 17 residues. The CDR3 is CASSPFGLAEVYNEQFF.

V gene TRBV20-1 combines with J gene TRBJ2-5. CDR3 length equals 12 residues. Germline-derived CDR1 and CDR2 are DFQATT and SNEGSKA (reference sequence). The CDR3 spells CSATLDKETQYF.

The J gene is TRBJ1-2, the V gene TRBV20-1. Germline CDR1 reads DFQATT; CDR2 reads SNEGSKA (reference sequence). The CDR3 consists of 14 residues. The CDR3 loop reads CSAREPVSNYGYTF.

The V gene is TRBV19, the J gene TRBJ2-7; TCRdb lists TRBD2, though no DNA is available to test this call. This CDR3 contains 14 residues. Germline V gene lookup returns CDR1 LNHDA and CDR2 SQIVND (reference sequence). The CDR3 here is CASSIQRGPYEQYF. The full variable domain, in which reference TRBV19 and TRBJ2-7 provide the parts outside the CDR3, is DGGITQSPKYLFRKEGQNVTLSCEQNLNHDAMYWYRQDPGQGLRLIYYSQIVNDFQKGDIAEGYSVSREKKESFPLTVTSAQKNPTAFYLCASSIQRGPYEQYFGPGTRLTVT.

The CDR3 spells CASSFTQGGNEQFF. V and J are TRBV5-1 and TRBJ2-1; no DNA is available, so the TRBD1 call from TCRdb remains unchecked. CDR1 and CDR2 (germline): SGHRS, YFSETQ. The CDR3 sequence is 14 residues long.

V is TRBV28 and J is TRBJ2-2; the TCRdb D gene call, TRBD1, has no DNA to confirm it. From germline, CDR1 is MDHEN and CDR2 SYDVKM. This CDR3 is 14 amino acids long. The CDR3: CASSTGGHTGELFF.

The chain employs TRBV9 and TRBJ2-2; TCRdb gives TRBD2 as the D gene, but with no DNA this cannot be confirmed. CDR3 length: 20 amino acids. CDR1 SGDLS and CDR2 YYNGEE come from the germline V gene. The CDR3 reads CASSDGGLAGPLANTGELFF. Full variable domain (missing parts from reference TRBV9 and TRBJ2-2): DSGVTQTPKHLITATGQRVTLRCSPRSGDLSVYWYQQSLDQGLQFLIQYYNGEERAKGNILERFSAQQFPDLHSELNLSSLELGDSALYFCASSDGGLAGPLANTGELFFGEGSRLTVL.

The chain uses TRBV30 and TRBJ2-3; the D call from TCRdb, TRBD1, cannot be confirmed without DNA. Germline V gives CDR1 GTSNPN, CDR2 SVGIG (reference sequence). The CDR3 consists of 15 residues. The chain's CDR3 is CAWSRQGVVGYTQYF. Using reference TRBV30 and TRBJ2-3 for the parts outside the CDR3, the full variable domain is SQTIHQWPATLVQPVGSPLSLECTVEGTSNPNLYWYRQAAGRGLQLLFYSVGIGQISSEVPQNLSASRPQDRQFILSSKKLLLSDSGFYLCAWSRQGVVGYTQYFGPGTRLTVL.

This rearrangement joins TRBV7-3 to TRBJ2-3; TCRdb outputs TRBD1, but without DNA this stays unchecked. The germline V gene has CDR1 SGHTA and CDR2 FQGTGA. This CDR3 has 18 residues. The CDR3: CASSFTLRQGASTDTQYF. The whole variable domain, filled in from reference TRBV7-3 and TRBJ2-3, reads GAGVSQTPSNKVTEKGKYVELRCDPISGHTALYWYRQSLGQGPEFLIYFQGTGAADDSGLPNDRFFAVRPEGSVSTLKIQRTERGDSAVYLCASSFTLRQGASTDTQYFGPGTRLTVL.

The chain couples TRBV29-1 to TRBJ2-7; the D gene TCRdb calls, TRBD2, cannot be checked with no DNA. The germline CDR1 and CDR2 sequences are SQVTM and ANQGSEA. The CDR3 runs 14 residues. CDR3 sequence reads: CSTRSGGRAYEQYF.

The chain uses TRBV4-3 and TRBJ1-1. The CDR3 is 15 amino acids. Germline V gene sequence: CDR1 LGHNA, CDR2 YSLEER. This CDR3 is CASSQDGGENTEAFF.

The chain couples TRBV20-1 to TRBJ1-5; TCRdb proposes TRBD1, but this gene call is untestable without DNA. The CDR3 sequence is 13 residues long. Per germline, CDR1 DFQATT and CDR2 SNEGSKA (reference sequence). The CDR3 sequence: CSARVGRDQPQHF.

The rearrangement joins TRBV6-2 or TRBV6-3 to TRBJ2-2. CDR3 length: 14 amino acids. Germline V gene sequence: CDR1 MNHEY, CDR2 SVGEGT. The CDR3 here is CASSYPTNTGELFF.

The chain uses TRBV5-1 and TRBJ2-3; TCRdb returns TRBD2, unconfirmable since there is no DNA. Looked up from germline, CDR1 is SGHRS and CDR2 is YFSETQ. The CDR3 sequence is 14 residues long. CDR3 region: CATSSGGALDTQYF. Filled out from reference TRBV5-1 and TRBJ2-3, the complete variable domain reads KAGVTQTPRYLIKTRGQQVTLSCSPISGHRSVSWYQQTPGQGLQFLFEYFSETQRNKGNFPGRFSGRQFSNSRSEMNVSTLELGDSALYLCATSSGGALDTQYFGPGTRLTVL.

The genes are TRBV20-1 and TRBJ1-2; TCRdb's assignment of TRBD1 cannot be checked, as there is no DNA. The CDR3 length is 14 residues. CDR1 is DFQATT, CDR2 SNEGSKA, per germline (reference sequence). CDR3 sequence reads: CSARGRQGNYGYTF.

V gene TRBV27 combines with J gene TRBJ1-1; TCRdb lists TRBD1, though no DNA is available to test this call. From germline, CDR1 is MNHEY and CDR2 SMNVEV (reference sequence). The CDR3 consists of 15 residues. This chain's CDR3 is CASSPRPGMNTEAFF.

The chain carries TRBV7-2 and TRBJ1-1; TCRdb gives TRBD1 as the D gene, but with no DNA this cannot be confirmed. Germline V CDR1 and CDR2: SGHTA, FQGNSA. The CDR3 loop spans 15 amino acids. This CDR3 is CASSLEYRGDTEAFF.

The chain is built from TRBV6-4 and TRBJ2-3; the D call from TCRdb, TRBD2, cannot be confirmed without DNA. CDR1 and CDR2 from the germline V gene are MRHNA and SNTAGT. This CDR3 has 16 amino acids. This CDR3 reads CASSPQAGGYTDTQYF.

The chain combines TRBV20-1 with TRBJ2-1; TCRdb returns TRBD1, unconfirmable since there is no DNA. Germline values: CDR1 DFQATT, CDR2 SNEGSKA (reference sequence). CDR3 length: 15 residues. The CDR3: CSARDIRGSYNEQFF.

V usage is TRBV6-1 and J usage is TRBJ1-1; TCRdb's D gene call, TRBD1, goes unchecked for lack of DNA. The CDR3 contains 14 residues. Germline CDR1 is MNHNS and CDR2 is SASEGT. CDR3 sequence: CASSADRASAEAFF.

The chain's CDR3 is CASTLLGGGHTDTQYF. The chain combines TRBV7-9 with TRBJ2-3; TCRdb picks TRBD1, but there is no DNA to check that call. This CDR3 has 16 residues. CDR1 and CDR2 (germline): SEHNR, FQNEAQ (reference sequence).

The V gene is TRBV5-6, the J gene TRBJ1-6; TCRdb indicates TRBD1, and absent DNA this call remains unverified. The CDR3 extends over 16 amino acids. Germline V gene lookup returns CDR1 SGHDT and CDR2 YYEEEE. The CDR3 is CASSLIGQEYNSPLHF.